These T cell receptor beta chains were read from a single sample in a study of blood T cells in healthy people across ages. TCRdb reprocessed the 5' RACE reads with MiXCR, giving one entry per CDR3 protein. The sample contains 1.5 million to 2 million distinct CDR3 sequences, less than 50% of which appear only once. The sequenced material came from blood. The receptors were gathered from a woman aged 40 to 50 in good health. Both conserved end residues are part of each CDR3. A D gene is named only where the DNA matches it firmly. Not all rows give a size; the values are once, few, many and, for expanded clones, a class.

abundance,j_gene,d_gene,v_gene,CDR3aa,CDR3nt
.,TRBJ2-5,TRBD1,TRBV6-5,CASRPNRGPETQYF,TGTGCCAGCAGGCCAAACAGGGGGCCGGAGACCCAGTACTTC
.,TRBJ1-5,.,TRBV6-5,CASGRTANQPQHF,TGTGCCAGCGGCCGGACAGCGAATCAGCCCCAGCATTTT
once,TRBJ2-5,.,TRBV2,CASRDNGLSAGQYF,TGTGCCAGCAGAGATAACGGACTTTCCGCGGGGCAGTACTTC
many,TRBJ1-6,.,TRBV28,CASSFNSPLHF,TGTGCCAGCAGTTTTAATTCACCCCTCCACTTT
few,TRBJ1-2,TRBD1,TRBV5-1,CASRKAYRDRGNYGYTF,TGCGCCAGCAGAAAAGCGTACCGGGACAGGGGAAACTATGGCTACACCTTC
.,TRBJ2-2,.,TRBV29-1,CSVVGGGGRNTGELFF,TGCAGCGTTGTGGGCGGCGGGGGCCGGAACACCGGGGAGCTGTTTTTT
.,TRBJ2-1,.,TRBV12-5,CASGQTREQFF,TGTGCTAGTGGCCAGACTCGAGAGCAGTTCTTC
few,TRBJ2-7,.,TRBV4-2,CASSQDLGVYYEQYF,TGTGCCAGCAGCCAAGATTTGGGGGTCTACTACGAGCAGTACTTC
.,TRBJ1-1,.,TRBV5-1,CASSFTGGNTEAFF,TGCGCCAGCAGCTTTACGGGAGGGAACACTGAAGCTTTCTTT
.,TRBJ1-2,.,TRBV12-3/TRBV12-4,CASSLDRTGFYGYTF,TGTGCCAGCAGTTTGGATCGTACAGGGTTCTATGGCTACACCTTC
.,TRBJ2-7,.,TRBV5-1,CASRLIRGAYNEQYF,TGCGCCAGCAGATTGATAAGGGGGGCCTACAATGAGCAGTACTTC
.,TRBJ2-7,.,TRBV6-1,CASSEAGGTKNEQYF,TGTGCCAGCAGTGAAGCAGGGGGAACGAAAAATGAGCAGTACTTC
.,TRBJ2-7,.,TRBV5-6,CASSLGTIIAPSPYEQYF,TGTGCCAGCAGCTTGGGGACTATCATAGCTCCTAGTCCTTACGAGCAGTACTTC
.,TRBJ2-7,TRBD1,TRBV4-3,CASSQDGGTGVAEQYF,TGCGCCAGCAGCCAAGACGGAGGGACAGGGGTGGCCGAGCAGTACTTC
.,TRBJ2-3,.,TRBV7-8,CASSLAPWSTDTQYF,TGTGCCAGCAGCTTAGCCCCCTGGAGCACAGATACGCAGTATTTT
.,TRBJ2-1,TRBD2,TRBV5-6,CASSAGGLARSYNEQFF,TGTGCCAGCAGCGCTGGGGGACTAGCTCGCTCCTACAATGAGCAGTTCTTC
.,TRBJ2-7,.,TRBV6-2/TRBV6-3,CAGSLYQDYEQYF,TGTGCCGGCAGTTTATATCAGGATTACGAGCAGTACTTC